The 8 T cell receptor beta chains below were found in one sample sequenced in a study of circulating and synovial CD4+ cells in juvenile arthritis. Method: immunoSEQ multiplex PCR; TCRdb's copy keeps in-frame clones and lacks some. This sample has more than 2,500 clones, with 82% found just once. The material sequenced was CD4+ T cells from synovial fluid. The receptors originated from a human donor with juvenile idiopathic arthritis.

The chain uses TRBV4-1 and TRBJ2-7; 12 bases line up with TRBD2. Trimming at V came to 5 bases and at J to 2 bases, leaving 1 base not matched to a gene. The CDR3 length is 14 residues. Germline-derived CDR1 and CDR2 are MGHRA and YSYEKL. Here the CDR3 DNA reads TGCGCCAGCAGCAGGACTAGCGGGGCCTACGAGCAGTACTTC. It translates to CASSRTSGAYEQYF.

The V gene is TRBV19, the J gene TRBJ1-6; TRBD1 is a possible D gene (6 bases). The V end lost 5 bases, the J end lost 0 bases, and 14 bases lay between the germline ends. This CDR3 region has 17 residues. Per the germline V gene, CDR1 is LNHDA and CDR2 is SQIVND (reference sequence). This chain's CDR3 is CASSYRGQSSYNSPLHF. The CDR3 DNA reads TGTGCCAGTAGTTATCGCGGACAGAGCTCCTATAATTCACCCCTCCACTTT.

This sequence joins TRBV11-3 and TRBJ2-1, with a possible D match to TRBD2 (6 bases). The V end lost 4 bases, the J end lost 7 bases, and 11 bases lay between the germline ends. The length of the CDR3 is 13 residues. CDR1 and CDR2 (germline): SGHNT, YENEEA. CDR3 loop: CASSSDYRNEQFF. The CDR3, as DNA: TGTGCCAGCAGCTCGGACTACCGGAATGAGCAGTTCTTC.

The chain combines TRBV19 with TRBJ1-4; unclear D gene. The CDR3 has 13 residues. The V and J ends lost 9 bases and 0 bases respectively, with 8 bases between them. Germline CDR1 LNHDA, CDR2 SQIVND (reference sequence). CDR3 region: CASSSATNEKLFF. In nucleotides, the CDR3 is TGTGCCAGCTCCAGCGCAACTAATGAAAAACTGTTTTTT.

CDR3: CASSPERETQYF. In DNA, the CDR3 is TGTGCCAGCTCACCAGAGAGAGAGACCCAGTACTTC. The genes are TRBV18 and TRBJ2-5; no clear D. The CDR3 spans 12 residues. Per the germline V gene, CDR1 is KGHSH and CDR2 is LQKENI. The V end lost 2 bases, the J end lost 4 bases, and 5 bases lay between the germline ends.

V and J are TRBV6-6 and TRBJ1-5; 7 nucleotides line up with TRBD1. The CDR3 totals 16 residues. The J segment lost 2 bases and the V segment lost 2 bases, leaving 6 bases of the junction unmatched. Germline CDR1 is MNHNY and CDR2 is SVGAGI (reference sequence). The CDR3 here is CASSYLRQGGNQPQHF. In DNA, the CDR3 is TGTGCCAGCAGTTACCTACGCCAGGGGGGCAATCAGCCCCAGCATTTT.

V usage is TRBV7-3 and J usage is TRBJ1-2, with TRBD1 identical over 7 bases. Losses at the gene ends were 2 bases for V and 3 bases for J; bases not matched to a gene: 12. The CDR3 consists of 17 residues. Germline values: CDR1 SGHTA, CDR2 FQGTGA. CDR3 bases: TGTGCCAGCAGCTTATCGGGGGGGGCAGGGGGAGACTATGGCTACACCTTC. As protein: CASSLSGGAGGDYGYTF.

J is TRBJ2-7 and V is TRBV7-2; 8 nucleotides match TRBD2. Germline V lookup: CDR1 SGHTA, CDR2 FQGNSA. This CDR3 is built from 16 residues. J was trimmed by 3 bases and V by 5 bases; bases with no gene match: 12. The CDR3 region is CASSPMGAGGLYEQYF. CDR3 coding DNA: TGTGCCAGCAGCCCCATGGGGGCGGGAGGACTCTACGAGCAGTACTTC. Full variable domain (remainder filled in from reference TRBV7-2 and TRBJ2-7): GAGVSQSPSNKVTEKGKDVELRCDPISGHTALYWYRQSLGQGLEFLIYFQGNSAPDKSGLPSDRFSAERTGGSVSTLTIQRTQQEDSAVYLCASSPMGAGGLYEQYFGPGTRLTVT.